This T cell receptor beta chain appears in the sequencing data of a study of OX40 agonist ivuxolimab in advanced cancers. Study in general: In this cohort, patients received ivuxolimab, an agonistic anti-OX40 (CD134) antibody. A partial response was reached by three patients: one with hepatocellular carcinoma and two with cutaneous melanoma.

This clone was recorded only once. Its antigen is not known. One end of the junction does not line up with germline, which may come from a read error. Whole-study results and caveats: With doses of 0.1-3.0 mg/kg, partial responders showed among the lowest clonal expansion. On average, a greater number of expanded clones characterised CD8+ T cells relative to CD4+.

Clones were sequenced by immunoSEQ multiplex PCR, and TCRdb holds only the in-frame ones, with some missing. The sample carries 37,000 or so clones, roughly 84% recorded once. From germline, CDR1 is ENHRY and CDR2 SYGVKD. The CDR3 has 16 residues. The chain employs TRBV10-3 and TRBJ2-7; 7 bases are a match to TRBD1. The material sequenced was CD4+ or CD8+ T cells sorted from blood, taken in a trial of the OX40 agonist ivuxolimab. This sequence was found in an adult with an advanced solid tumor such as melanoma, head and neck, liver or kidney cancer. Here the CDR3 DNA reads TGTGCCATCAGTGAGTCAGGACAGGTCAACTCCGACGAGCAGTACTTC. Translating it yields CAISESGQVNSDEQYF.